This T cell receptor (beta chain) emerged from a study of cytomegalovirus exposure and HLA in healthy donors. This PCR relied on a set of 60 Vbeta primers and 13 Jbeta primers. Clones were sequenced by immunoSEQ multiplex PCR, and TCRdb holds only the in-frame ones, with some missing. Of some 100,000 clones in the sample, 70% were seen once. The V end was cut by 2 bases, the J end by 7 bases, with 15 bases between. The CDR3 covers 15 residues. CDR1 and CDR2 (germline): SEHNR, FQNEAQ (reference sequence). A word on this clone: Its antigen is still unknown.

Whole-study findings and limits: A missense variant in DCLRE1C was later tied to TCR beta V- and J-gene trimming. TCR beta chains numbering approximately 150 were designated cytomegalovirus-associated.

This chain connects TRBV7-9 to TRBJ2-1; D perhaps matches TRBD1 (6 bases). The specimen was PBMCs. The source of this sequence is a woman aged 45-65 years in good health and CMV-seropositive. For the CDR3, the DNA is TGTGCCAGCAGCTTATTCGGTTTACAGGGTAATGAGCAGTTCTTC. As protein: CASSLFGLQGNEQFF.